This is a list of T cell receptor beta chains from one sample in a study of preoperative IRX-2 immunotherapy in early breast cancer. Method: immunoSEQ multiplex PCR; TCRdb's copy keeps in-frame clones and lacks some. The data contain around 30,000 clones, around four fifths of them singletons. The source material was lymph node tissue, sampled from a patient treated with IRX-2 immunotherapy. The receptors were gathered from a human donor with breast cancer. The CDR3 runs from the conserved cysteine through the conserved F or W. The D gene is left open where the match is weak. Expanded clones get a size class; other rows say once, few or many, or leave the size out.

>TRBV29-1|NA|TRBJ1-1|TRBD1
TGCAGCTTGCGGACAGGGGGCCTCCAGAACACTGAAGCTTTCTTT
CSLRTGGLQNTEAFF
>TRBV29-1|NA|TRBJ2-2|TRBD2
TGCAGCGCCCGGCTGGCGGGAGTGCGAAGAACCGGGGAGCTGTTTTTT
CSARLAGVRRTGELFF
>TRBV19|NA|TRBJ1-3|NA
TGTGCCAGTAGTATAGAAGGAGCGCAGTATGGAAACACCATATATTTT
CASSIEGAQYGNTIYF
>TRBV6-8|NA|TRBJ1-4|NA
TGTGCCAGCATCGGGCCAGGGGCAGAAAAACTGTTTTTT
CASIGPGAEKLFF
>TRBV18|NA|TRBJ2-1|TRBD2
TGTGCCAGCTCACCGGCCCTGGGGACTAGCGGCAGGCAGTTCTTC
CASSPALGTSGRQFF
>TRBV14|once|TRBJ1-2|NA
TGTGCCAGCAGCTCCCTGAGACCCCTTCCGGATGGCTACACCTTC
CASSSLRPLPDGYTF
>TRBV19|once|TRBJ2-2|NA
TGTGCCAGTTCAACCCCAGCCTACTCCGGGGAGCTGTTTTTT
CASSTPAYSGELFF
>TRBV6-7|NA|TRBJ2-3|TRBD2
TGTGCCATCAGTCGGTCCGGGACTAGCGGAGATACGCAGTATTTT
CAISRSGTSGDTQYF
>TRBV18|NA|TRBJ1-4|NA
TGTGCCAGCTCCAATTCCAGGGCGGGCGAAAAACTGTTTTTT
CASSNSRAGEKLFF
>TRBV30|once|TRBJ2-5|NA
NA
CAWSRDFGAGGTQYF
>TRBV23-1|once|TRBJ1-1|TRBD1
TGCGCCAGCAGTCGGGACAGGGGAATGAACACTGAAGCTTTCTTT
CASSRDRGMNTEAFF
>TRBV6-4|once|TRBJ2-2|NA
TGTGCCAGCACGGGAAGGGCCGGGGAGCTGTTTTTT
CASTGRAGELFF
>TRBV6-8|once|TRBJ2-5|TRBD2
TGTGCCAGCAGTGGGACTAGCGGAGAGACCCAGTACTTC
CASSGTSGETQYF
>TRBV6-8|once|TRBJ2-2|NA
TGTGCCAGCAGTCATCCGGGGGACGGGGAGCTGTTTTTT
CASSHPGDGELFF
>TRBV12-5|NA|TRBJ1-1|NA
TGTGCCAGCGCCCGGGACCTCATTTCGAACACTGAAGCTTTCTTT
CASARDLISNTEAFF
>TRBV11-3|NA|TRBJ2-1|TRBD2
TGTGCCAGCAGCTTGGCGGGGGGGCCCCATGAGCAGTTCTTC
CASSLAGGPHEQFF
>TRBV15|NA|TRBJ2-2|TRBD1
TGTGCCACCAGCAGAAGGGGGCCCCAACTCACCGGGGAGCTGTTTTTT
CATSRRGPQLTGELFF
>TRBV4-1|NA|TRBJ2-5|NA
TGCGCCAGCAGCCGTGGACCGCAAGAGACCCAGTACTTC
CASSRGPQETQYF
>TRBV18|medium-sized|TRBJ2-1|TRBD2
TGTGCCAGCTCACTTCTTAGCGGGAGAGAATCCTACAATGAGCAGTTCTTC
CASSLLSGRESYNEQFF
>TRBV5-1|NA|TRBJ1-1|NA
TGCGCCAGCAGCGAGGACATCAGGAACACTGAAGCTTTCTTT
CASSEDIRNTEAFF
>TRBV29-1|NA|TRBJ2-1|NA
TGCAGCACACCCCCTAGGATAGGAGTGAATGAGCAGTTCTTC
CSTPPRIGVNEQFF
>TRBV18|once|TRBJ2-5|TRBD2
TGTGCCAGCTCACCTCGGGGGGGAGAGACCCAGTACTTC
CASSPRGGETQYF
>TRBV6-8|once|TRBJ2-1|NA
TGTGCCAGCAGTTCATATCTTGGGGTCTCCTACAATGAGCAGTTCTTC
CASSSYLGVSYNEQFF
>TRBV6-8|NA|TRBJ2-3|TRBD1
TGTGCCAGCAGTTATCAGAGACAGGGGACAGATACGCAGTATTTT
CASSYQRQGTDTQYF
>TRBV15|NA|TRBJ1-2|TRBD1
TGTGCCACCAGCAGGGGAAGGGGGCAGGCCCGGGGCGATGGCTACACCTTC
CATSRGRGQARGDGYTF
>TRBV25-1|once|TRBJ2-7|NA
TGTGCCAGCAGTGAATTCGGGGGGCAACACCTTCAGTACTTC
CASSEFGGQHLQYF
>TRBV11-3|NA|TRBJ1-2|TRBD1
TGTGCCAGCAGCCGCTTTGGGACAGGGCCTGAGGGCTACACCTTC
CASSRFGTGPEGYTF
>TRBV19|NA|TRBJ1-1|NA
TGTGCCAGTAGTATAGCCCCCAGGTCGCCGAACACTGAAGCTTTCTTT
CASSIAPRSPNTEAFF
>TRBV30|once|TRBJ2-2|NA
TGTGCCTGGAAGCGCACCGGGGAGCTGTTTTTT
CAWKRTGELFF
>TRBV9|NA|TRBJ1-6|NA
TGTGCCAGCAGCGTTCACGGAGTTATTAATAATTCACCCCTCCACTTT
CASSVHGVINNSPLHF
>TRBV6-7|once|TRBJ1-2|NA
TGTGCCAGCAGTGAAGCAGGGGTTAGGAACTATGGCTACACCTTC
CASSEAGVRNYGYTF
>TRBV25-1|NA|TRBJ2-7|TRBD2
TGTGCCAGCAGTGAATCTATCCTCGGGGAGGGTGGCTACGAGCAGTACTTC
CASSESILGEGGYEQYF
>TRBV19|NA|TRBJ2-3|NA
TGTGCCAGTAGGCCGGAAGGGGGGCGAGATACGCAGTATTTT
CASRPEGGRDTQYF
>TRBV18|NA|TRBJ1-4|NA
TGTGCCAGCTCATACAATACCCCCAATGGTGAAAAACTGTTTTTT
CASSYNTPNGEKLFF
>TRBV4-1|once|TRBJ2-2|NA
TGCGCCAGCAGCCAAATGGGGGGCCGGGGCACCGGGGAGCTGTTTTTT
CASSQMGGRGTGELFF
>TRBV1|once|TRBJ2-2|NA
TGCGCCAGCAGCCAAACCCGACAGGGGGCGAACACCGGGGAGCTGTTTTTT
CASSQTRQGANTGELFF
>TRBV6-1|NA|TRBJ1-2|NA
TGTGCCAGCAGTGAAGAGGCGGCAGCTAACTATGGCTACACCTTC
CASSEEAAANYGYTF
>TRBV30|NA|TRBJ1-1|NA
TGTGCCTGGGGGCAGGGAGGGGACACTGAAGCTTTCTTT
CAWGQGGDTEAFF
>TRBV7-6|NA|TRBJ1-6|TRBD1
TGTGCCAGCAGCCTGATTTGGGCAGGGGGGAGCTCACCCCTCCACTTT
CASSLIWAGGSSPLHF
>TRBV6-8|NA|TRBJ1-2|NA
TGTGCCAGCAGCGCGGACAGAAAGTTTTTCTATAGCTACACCTTC
CASSADRKFFYSYTF
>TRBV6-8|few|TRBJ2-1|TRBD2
TGTGCCAGCAGCTCGGGACTAGCGGTCTACAATGAGCAGTTCTTC
CASSSGLAVYNEQFF
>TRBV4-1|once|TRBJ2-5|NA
TGCGCCAGCAGCCAAGTGTTCGCCAGGTTAGGAGAGACCCAGTACTTC
CASSQVFARLGETQYF
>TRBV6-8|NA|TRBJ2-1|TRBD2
TGTGCCACCGCCCCGGGACTAGCCACCTACAATGAGCAGTTCTTC
CATAPGLATYNEQFF
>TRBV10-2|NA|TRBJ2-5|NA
TGCGCCAGCAGTGCAGACTGGACAGCCGAGGGAGAGACCCAGTACTTC
CASSADWTAEGETQYF